The 14 T cell receptor beta chains reported below all come from one sample, sequenced in a study of T cell changes during pregnancy in multiple sclerosis. The repertoire was sequenced with immunoSEQ multiplex PCR; TCRdb's copy has only in-frame clones and lacks some. In the table there are approximately 84,000 clones, 94% of which are singletons. This sample comprised peripheral blood, obtained in the third trimester of pregnancy. The origin of the receptors is a female donor with multiple sclerosis, enrolled in a pregnancy study.

The genes are TRBV27 and TRBJ1-5; tentatively, D is TRBD1 (5 bases). Germline CDR1 and CDR2: MNHEY and SMNVEV (reference sequence). The length of the CDR3 is 15 residues. V was cut by 2 bases and J by 4 bases, with 12 bases left in between. The CDR3 coding sequence is TGTGCCAGCAGTTTAGCAGGGCCTGTAAATCAGCCCCAGCATTTT. This gives the protein CASSLAGPVNQPQHF.

For the CDR3, the DNA is TGTGCCAGCAGCATCGACAGGGGCTGGTTTGAAGCTTTCTTT. Amino acids: CASSIDRGWFEAFF. V and J are TRBV5-6 and TRBJ1-1; 8 bases fit TRBD1. CDR3 length equals 14 residues. From germline, CDR1 is SGHDT and CDR2 YYEEEE. With V trimmed by 4 bases and J by 7 bases, 9 bases remained unmatched.

The J gene is TRBJ2-2, the V gene TRBV5-4, with D uncertain. This CDR3 has 14 residues. The V gene's germline CDR1 is SGHNT and CDR2 YYREEE (reference sequence). Trimming removed 3 bases at V and 7 bases at J, with 13 bases between. The CDR3 reads CASSYGLSGGELFF. CDR3 bases: TGTGCCAGCAGCTATGGCCTTTCGGGCGGGGAGCTGTTTTTT.

The chain uses TRBV19 and TRBJ2-1; D might be TRBD2 (5 bases). Per the germline V gene, CDR1 is LNHDA and CDR2 is SQIVND (reference sequence). The CDR3 consists of 13 residues. V lost 4 bases to trimming and J lost 9 bases, with 13 bases between them. For the CDR3, the DNA is TGTGCCAGTAGTAAGACGGGGTGGGGTGAGCAGTTCTTC. It encodes CASSKTGWGEQFF. The variable domain in full, completed from reference TRBV19 and TRBJ2-1, reads DGGITQSPKYLFRKEGQNVTLSCEQNLNHDAMYWYRQDPGQGLRLIYYSQIVNDFQKGDIAEGYSVSREKKESFPLTVTSAQKNPTAFYLCASSKTGWGEQFFGPGTRLTVL.

The rearrangement joins TRBV7-9 to TRBJ1-1; D is possibly TRBD1 (5 bases). This CDR3 has 14 residues. V was shortened by 5 bases and J by 1 base, with 11 bases between the two germline ends. Germline V gene sequence: CDR1 SEHNR, CDR2 FQNEAQ (reference sequence). CDR3 residues: CASSVSQANTEAFF. CDR3 coding DNA: TGTGCCAGCAGCGTATCACAGGCGAACACTGAAGCTTTCTTT.

The chain carries TRBV6-5 and TRBJ1-4; D unresolved. The CDR3 runs to 15 residues. Germline V gives CDR1 MNHEY, CDR2 SVGAGI. V gave up 7 bases and J gave up 0 bases, with 12 bases separating them. CDR3 in DNA: TGTGCCAGCACTTTCTCCCTTACAACTAATGAAAAACTGTTTTTT. It translates to CASTFSLTTNEKLFF.

The chain links TRBV27 to TRBJ2-7; tentatively, D is TRBD2 (6 bases). With 3 bases removed from V and 5 bases from J, the gap between germline ends came to 14 bases. CDR3 length: 14 residues. Germline CDR1 is MNHEY and CDR2 is SMNVEV (reference sequence). The CDR3 bases are TGTGCCAGCAGTTTGGTTCAGGGAGGCAACGAGCAGTACTTC. This sequence encodes CASSLVQGGNEQYF.

The chain is built from TRBV2 and TRBJ1-5; tentatively, D is TRBD1 (6 bases). CDR1 SNHLY and CDR2 FYNNEI come from the germline V gene. The V end lost 6 bases, the J end lost 6 bases, and 12 bases lay between the germline ends. The CDR3 loop spans 13 amino acids. The CDR3 protein is CASSAGVTQPQHF. CDR3 nucleotides: TGTGCCAGCAGCGCAGGGGTGACTCAGCCCCAGCATTTT.

The chain uses TRBV6-4 and TRBJ2-2, with D unclear. Germline V gene lookup returns CDR1 MRHNA and CDR2 SNTAGT. This CDR3 contains 12 residues. Trimming pared 8 bases from V and 1 base from J, leaving 5 bases between. CDR3 region: CASHRNTGELFF. The CDR3 coding sequence is TGTGCCAGCCACAGGAACACCGGGGAGCTGTTTTTT.

The chain employs TRBV10-3 and TRBJ2-2; TRBD2 might be the D (6 bases). V shed 4 bases and J shed 4 bases, with 13 bases lying between them. Germline-derived CDR1 and CDR2 are ENHRY and SYGVKD. The CDR3 runs 15 residues. As DNA, the CDR3 is TGTGCCATCAGTGCCCGGGTCGGGGGCACCGGGGAGCTGTTTTTT. Translating gives CAISARVGGTGELFF.

This chain connects TRBV6-5 to TRBJ1-3; D is perhaps TRBD1 (5 bases). Germline V lookup: CDR1 MNHEY, CDR2 SVGAGI. The CDR3 loop spans 16 amino acids. Trimming took off 2 bases at V and 0 bases at J, with 11 bases between the two ends. Written as DNA, the CDR3 is TGTGCCAGCAGTTACACCGACAGAAGCTCTGGAAACACCATATATTTT. This sequence encodes CASSYTDRSSGNTIYF.

The chain has TRBV30 and TRBJ2-2; TRBD2 aligns across 13 bases. Trimming cost V 0 bases and J 0 bases; bases outside gene matches: 7. This CDR3 has 19 amino acids. The germline V gene has CDR1 GTSNPN and CDR2 SVGIG (reference sequence). Here the CDR3 reads CAWSVLRTSGGANTGELFF. Here the CDR3 DNA reads TGTGCCTGGAGTGTACTTAGAACTAGCGGGGGGGCGAACACCGGGGAGCTGTTTTTT.

The chain has TRBV6-1 and TRBJ2-5; D may be TRBD2 (5 bases). From germline, CDR1 is MNHNS and CDR2 SASEGT. Trimming pared 2 bases from V and 5 bases from J, leaving 15 bases between. The length of the CDR3 is 15 residues. Written as DNA, the CDR3 is TGTGCCAGCAGTGAACCGGTCGGGCGGGTGGAGACCCAGTACTTC. Its translation: CASSEPVGRVETQYF.

The sample holds one count of this clone. The J gene is TRBJ2-1, the V gene TRBV4-1; perhaps TRBD2 as D (6 bases). The germline gives CDR1 MGHRA, CDR2 YSYEKL. Trimming stripped 4 bases from V and 8 bases from J, with 15 bases between. This CDR3 is 14 amino acids long. CDR3 sequence reads: CASSRGSSEDEQFF. CDR3 nucleotide sequence: TGCGCCAGCAGCCGGGGGTCTAGCGAGGATGAGCAGTTCTTC.